Listed here are 2 T cell receptor beta chains from one sample, sequenced in a study of blood T cells in healthy people across ages. Primers used in a second PCR of about 7 to 11 cycles were a sample-barcoded 5' primer and a J-beta primer mix. MiXCR was run by TCRdb on the 5' RACE reads, yielding one entry per CDR3 protein. The data show 850,000 to 1,100,000 distinct CDR3 sequences, roughly two fifths seen once. Sample: blood. These receptors were obtained from a man aged 18 to 29 in good health.

With respect to this clonotype: One junction end disagrees with the germline gene, perhaps due to a read error. This chain joins TRBV10-3 and TRBJ1-2; a weak D match, TRBD1 (5 bases). The CDR3 is 14 amino acids. Per the germline V gene, CDR1 is ENHRY and CDR2 is SYGVKD. CDR3 coding DNA: TGTGCCATCAGTGCCCCAGGGTCAGGGTATGGCCACACCTTC. It yields the protein CAISAPGSGYGHTF.

This chain joins TRBV29-1 and TRBJ1-5; D uncertain. Germline V CDR1 and CDR2: SQVTM, ANQGSEA. V lost 3 bases, J lost 7 bases, and 13 bases lay in between. This CDR3 is 13 amino acids long. The CDR3 region is CSVETDNKQPQHF. The CDR3 DNA reads TGCAGCGTTGAGACGGATAACAAGCAGCCCCAGCATTTT. The whole variable domain, filled in from reference TRBV29-1 and TRBJ1-5, reads SAVISQKPSRDICQRGTSLTIQCQVDSQVTMMFWYRQQPGQSLTLIATANQGSEATYESGFVIDKFPISRPNLTFSTLTVSNMSPEDSSIYLCSVETDNKQPQHFGDGTRLSIL.